A selection of T cell receptor beta chains follows, all from one sample in a study of T cells in Graves' hyperthyroidism and ophthalmopathy. Each CDR3 protein is one row after TCRdb ran MiXCR on the multiplex PCR reads. The sample records approximately 360,000 distinct CDR3 sequences, approximately 14% being singletons. Sequenced material: blood. The origin of the receptors is a woman under 30 with Graves' hyperthyroidism that later progressed to Graves' ophthalmopathy. Both conserved end residues are trimmed from each CDR3. D genes are given only for firm matches.

D	length	V	J	CDR3
.	12	TRBV20-1	TRBJ2-1	SARSGLSYNEQF
.	12	TRBV9	TRBJ1-5	ASSPTGTGQPQH
TRBD2	14	TRBV20-1	TRBJ2-1	SAPPGGSLVGNEQF
.	10	TRBV6-1	TRBJ1-1	ATRGRNTEAF
TRBD1	13	TRBV5-8	TRBJ1-5	ASSDRQGKNQPQH
TRBD1	13	TRBV5-1	TRBJ1-2	ASSLARGANYGYT
.	13	TRBV6-1	TRBJ1-1	ASSAGPTTDTEAF
TRBD2	12	TRBV24-1	TRBJ2-3	ATSEISGSYTQY
.	14	TRBV10-3	TRBJ2-2	AISEGVAAGTGELF
.	13	TRBV2	TRBJ2-7	ASSVNSGLTYEQY